What follows describes a single TCR beta chain. The antigen this receptor binds is unknown. Nothing much larger sits one base from this clone, and base qualities are not available. TCRbeta CDR3 regions were amplified from genomic DNA by means of the immunoSEQ Assay, a bias-controlled multiplex PCR. The authors' pipeline ran thus. The number of nucleated cells in each sample was estimated from the amplification of reference gene primers within the assay. Sequence reads were collapsed and filtered to measure the absolute abundance of every unique TCRbeta CDR3 rearrangement. For each sample, productive Simpson clonality was calculated as the square root of Simpson's diversity index across productive rearrangements. The immuneACCESS repertoire file appears here via TCRdb, limited to in-frame rearrangements. These files lack a portion of the clones; in checked studies, under half of the deficit traces to unresolved V genes, and the cause of the others is not known. The D gene and trimming were derived from the DNA, and the V and J assignments and clone size from that table. This sample gives about 430,000 clones in total; more than 70% of them show up just once. Approximately 1.5% of the sample belongs to the ten largest clones.

The data derive from a study of blood T cell repertoires in COVID-19 (dated by TCRdb to 2018 to 2021). A note on the overall study: Collaborator samples came from the United States, Italy and Spain and covered acute and convalescent phases of COVID-19. The repertoires were released in a freely available public database meant as a resource for research on the immune response to SARS-CoV-2. The dataset comprised deeply sampled blood TCRbeta repertoires from subjects exposed to, actively infected with, or recovered from COVID-19. HLA class I and class II types, where available, came from metadata supplied by the sample provider rather than from assay-based typing. The material from the prospective study consisted of cDNA or gDNA derived from T cells, B-cell-depleted T cells, or PBMCs. Sample metadata almost always included a de-identified subject ID, COVID-19 status, age in years and sex. Samples came from the ongoing ImmuneRACE study (first 160 participants) plus 1,254 subjects from 6 global collaborators.

Enrolling through a virtual design, the prospective study's participants ranged in age from roughly 18 to 89 years and lived across 20 to 25 United States geographic areas. In the prospective study, cohorts were assigned on the basis of participant-reported clinical history obtained from a screening survey and a study questionnaire. Exposed participants were defined as having been in contact with someone with a PCR-confirmed or clinician-diagnosed COVID-19 case within 2 weeks of study entry. Each participant in the prospective study had whole blood, serum and a nasopharyngeal or oropharyngeal swab collected by mobile phlebotomists. Prospective study participants could optionally give additional blood draws and questionnaires over an approximately two-month period. Before DNA extraction, prospective study blood samples were shipped either frozen or at room temperature. The CDR3 numbers 14 residues from cysteine through phenylalanine. The sequence is cut down to CDR3 DNA, 42 bases in frame from base 1. At the junction V is shortened by 4 bases and J by 2 bases, with 10 bases in between. The germline V gene encodes CDR1 MDHEN and CDR2 SYDVKM.

What the authors observed across the whole study: How much clinical and demographic metadata was included differed by source and by participant, and the metadata was provided uncurated.

The V and J genes are TRBV28 and TRBJ2-3, and TRBD2 may be the D gene, going by 5 matching bases. Material for sequencing was PBMCs or T cells enriched from blood (not recorded which). The receptor was isolated from a woman between 18 and 29 years old who had been exposed to COVID-19. The CDR3 reads as follows: CASSYEGNTDTQYF. The DNA is as follows: TGTGCCAGCAGTTATGAGGGAAACACAGATACGCAGTATTTT. When the CDR3 is completed using the reference TRBV28 and TRBJ2-3 genes on either side, the full variable domain is DVKVTQSSRYLVKRTGEKVFLECVQDMDHENMFWYRQDPGLGLRLIYFSYDVKMKEKGDIPEGYSVSREKKERFSLILESASTNQTSMYLCASSYEGNTDTQYFGPGTRLTVL.